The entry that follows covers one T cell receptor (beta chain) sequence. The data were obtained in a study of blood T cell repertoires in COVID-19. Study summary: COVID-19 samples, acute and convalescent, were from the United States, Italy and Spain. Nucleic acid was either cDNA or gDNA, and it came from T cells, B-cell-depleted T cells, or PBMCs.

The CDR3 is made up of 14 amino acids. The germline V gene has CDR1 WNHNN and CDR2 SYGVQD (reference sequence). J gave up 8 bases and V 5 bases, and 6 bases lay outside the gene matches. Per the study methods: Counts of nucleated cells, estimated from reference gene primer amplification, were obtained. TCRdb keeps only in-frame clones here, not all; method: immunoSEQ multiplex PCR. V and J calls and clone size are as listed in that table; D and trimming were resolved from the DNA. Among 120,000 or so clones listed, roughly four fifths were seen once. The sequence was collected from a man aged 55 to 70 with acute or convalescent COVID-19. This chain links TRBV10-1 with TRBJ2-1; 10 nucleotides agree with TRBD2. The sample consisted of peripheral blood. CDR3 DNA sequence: TGCGCCAGCAGTATTTCTAGCGGGGGCTATGAGCAGTTCTTC. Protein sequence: CASSISSGGYEQFF.